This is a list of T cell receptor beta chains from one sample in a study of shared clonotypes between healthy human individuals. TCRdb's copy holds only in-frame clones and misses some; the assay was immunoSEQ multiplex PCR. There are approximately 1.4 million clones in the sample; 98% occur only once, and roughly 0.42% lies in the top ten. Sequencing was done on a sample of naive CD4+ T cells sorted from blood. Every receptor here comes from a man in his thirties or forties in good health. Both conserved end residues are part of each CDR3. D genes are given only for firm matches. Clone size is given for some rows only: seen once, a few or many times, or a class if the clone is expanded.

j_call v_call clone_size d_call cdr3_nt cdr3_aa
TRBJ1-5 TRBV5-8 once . TGTGCCAGCAGCTTGCCGGAACCGGGACTGAGCAATCAGCCCCAGCATTTT CASSLPEPGLSNQPQHF
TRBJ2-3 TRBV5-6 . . TGTGCCAGCAGCTTTGGGTTACGGGGCGCAGATACGCAGTATTTT CASSFGLRGADTQYF
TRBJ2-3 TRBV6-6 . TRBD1 TGTGCCAGCAGAGGCCCGGGACAGGGCCCAGATACGCAGTATTTT CASRGPGQGPDTQYF
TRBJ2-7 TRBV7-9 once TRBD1 TGTGCCAGCAGCTGGGGTTACCGGGACAGTCCCTACGAGCAGTACTTC CASSWGYRDSPYEQYF
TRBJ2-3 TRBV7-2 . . TGTGCCAGCAGCACTAGGACAGATACGCAGTATTTT CASSTRTDTQYF
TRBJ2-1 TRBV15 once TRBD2 TGTGCCACCAGCAGAGCACTAGCGGGAAACCATGAGCAGTTCTTC CATSRALAGNHEQFF
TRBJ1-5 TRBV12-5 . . TGTGCTAGTGCCCTGGTTGATCAGCCCCAGCATTTT CASALVDQPQHF
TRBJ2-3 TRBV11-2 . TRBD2 TGTGCCAGCAGCTTTAGCGGGAGCACAGATACGCAGTATTTT CASSFSGSTDTQYF
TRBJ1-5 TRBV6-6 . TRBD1 TGTGCCAGCAGTCCCAGGACAGGGGGTAATCAGCCCCAGCATTTT CASSPRTGGNQPQHF
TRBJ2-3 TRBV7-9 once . TGTGCCAGCAGCACCACGTTTACCTCGACAGGGACTCTCACAGATACGCAGTATTTT CASSTTFTSTGTLTDTQYF
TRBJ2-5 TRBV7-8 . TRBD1 TGTGCCAGCAGCTTCAGGGGGCAAGAGACCCAGTACTTC CASSFRGQETQYF